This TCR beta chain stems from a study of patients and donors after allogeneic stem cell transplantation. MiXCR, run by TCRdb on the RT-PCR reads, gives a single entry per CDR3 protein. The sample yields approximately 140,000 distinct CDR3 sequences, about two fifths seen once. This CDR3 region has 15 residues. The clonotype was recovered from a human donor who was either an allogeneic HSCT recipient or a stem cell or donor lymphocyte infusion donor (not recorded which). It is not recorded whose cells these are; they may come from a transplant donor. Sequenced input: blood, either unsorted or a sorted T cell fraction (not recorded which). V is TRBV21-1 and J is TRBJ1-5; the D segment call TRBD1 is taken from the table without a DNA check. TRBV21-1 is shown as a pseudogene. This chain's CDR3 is CASSKVQEFNQPQHF. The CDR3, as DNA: TGTGCCAGCAGCAAAGTACAGGAGTTCAATCAGCCCCAGCATTTT.